This is a list of T cell receptor beta chains from one sample in a study of OX40 agonist ivuxolimab in advanced cancers. The assay was immunoSEQ multiplex PCR, and TCRdb's table has in-frame clones only and misses some. The data show fewer than 95,000 clones, approximately 90% seen once. This sample comprised CD4+ or CD8+ T cells sorted from blood, obtained in a trial of the OX40 agonist ivuxolimab. All receptors come from an adult with an advanced solid tumor such as melanoma, head and neck, liver or kidney cancer. The CDR3 runs from the conserved cysteine through the conserved F or W. D genes are given only for firm matches. Size values are once, few and many counts, or a class for expanded clones, and some rows have none.

V	size	D	J	DNA	CDR3
TRBV7-9	.	.	TRBJ2-7	TGTGCCAGCAGCTTCACAGTCTCCTACGAGCAGTACTTC	CASSFTVSYEQYF
TRBV7-9	few	.	TRBJ1-1	TGTGCCAGCAGCTTGGGCAGCAACACTGAAGCTTTCTTT	CASSLGSNTEAFF
TRBV7-2	.	.	TRBJ1-2	TGTGCCAGCAGCCCAATTACAGGAATCTACACCTTC	CASSPITGIYTF
TRBV29-1	.	TRBD1	TRBJ2-5	TGCAGCGTTGTCAGTAGGGGACAGGGTGTTTGGGAGACCCAGTACTTC	CSVVSRGQGVWETQYF
TRBV2	.	.	TRBJ2-7	TGTGCCAGAGCTTCGGGACCCAGTTCGGGCGAGCAGTACTTC	CARASGPSSGEQYF
TRBV5-6	.	.	TRBJ1-2	TGTGCCAGCAGCTTGAAAAGGGCCACTAACTATGGCTACACCTTC	CASSLKRATNYGYTF
TRBV5-6	.	.	TRBJ2-1	TGTGCCAGCAGTAACAGTTACAATGAGCAGTTCTTC	CASSNSYNEQFF
TRBV7-3	.	.	TRBJ1-2	TGTGCCAGCAGCAAACAGGGTGACTATGGCTACACCTTC	CASSKQGDYGYTF
TRBV19	.	.	TRBJ2-1	TGTGCCAGTAGTAGAGGCGGACCCATGGGCAATGAGCAGTTCTTC	CASSRGGPMGNEQFF
TRBV19	once	TRBD2	TRBJ2-7	TGTGCCAGTAGTGCCTCTGGGCTAGCGGGAGTTGGGGGTTCCTACGAGCAGTACTTC	CASSASGLAGVGGSYEQYF
TRBV27	.	TRBD2	TRBJ2-7	TGTGCCAGTCGCCTGGGTAGCGGGAGTATCTACGAGCAGTACTTC	CASRLGSGSIYEQYF
TRBV28	.	.	TRBJ1-2	TGTGCCAGCAGTCCCAGGGATAACTATGGCTACACCTTC	CASSPRDNYGYTF
TRBV19	.	TRBD2	TRBJ2-1	TGTGCCAGTAGTATCGGGACTAGCGGGGGCAATGAGCAGTTCTTC	CASSIGTSGGNEQFF
TRBV6-6	.	TRBD2	TRBJ2-7	TGTGCCAGCAGTTGGGGACTAGCGGGAGGCCCCGAGCAGTACTTC	CASSWGLAGGPEQYF
TRBV18	.	TRBD2	TRBJ2-1	TGTGCCAGCTCACCTTTTACTGGGAGGGCCTCCTACAATGAGCAGTTCTTC	CASSPFTGRASYNEQFF
TRBV7-8	.	TRBD1	TRBJ1-4	TGTGCCAGCAGCCAGTACCGGGACAGGGGCACTAATGAAAAACTGTTTTTT	CASSQYRDRGTNEKLFF
TRBV11-3	.	TRBD2	TRBJ2-7	TGTGCCAGCAGCAGAAAAAACCTAGCGGGAAGGGAGCAGTACTTC	CASSRKNLAGREQYF
TRBV7-9	.	.	TRBJ2-7	TGTGCCAGCAGCGGGGCCACTGGGCATAACACCTACGAGCAGTACTTC	CASSGATGHNTYEQYF
TRBV19	.	TRBD1	TRBJ1-1	TGTGCCAGTAGTAATCCGGACAGGGCCAAGATTGGCACTGAAGCTTTCTTT	CASSNPDRAKIGTEAFF
TRBV13	.	TRBD2	TRBJ2-1	TGTGCCAGCAGCTTAGGCCGCGTACCCGGGACTAGCGGCCTGGGTGAGCAGTTCTTC	CASSLGRVPGTSGLGEQFF
TRBV10-3	.	.	TRBJ2-5	TGTGCCTCGAAGGCCCAAGAGACCCAGTACTTC	CASKAQETQYF
TRBV6-1	.	.	TRBJ1-1	TGTGCCAGCAGCCCGGGGACGATTAACACTGAAGCTTTCTTT	CASSPGTINTEAFF
TRBV18	.	.	TRBJ2-5	TGTGCCAGCTCACCCGGATCGGGACCCCGAGAGACCCAGTACTTC	CASSPGSGPRETQYF
TRBV7-9	.	TRBD2	TRBJ2-7	TGTGCCAGCAGCTTACGAGGAGTAGCGGGAGGCGCCGACCTCTACGAGCAGTACTTC	CASSLRGVAGGADLYEQYF
TRBV5-4	.	TRBD1	TRBJ1-1	TGTGCCAGCACTGGAGTACAGGGGCAAGCTTTCTTT	CASTGVQGQAFF
TRBV7-3	.	.	TRBJ2-3	TGTGCCAGCAGCTCGAACACAGATACGCAGTATTTT	CASSSNTDTQYF
TRBV5-1	.	.	TRBJ2-7	TGCGCCAGCAGAGGGTCAGGGGTGTTGAACGAGCAGTACTTC	CASRGSGVLNEQYF
TRBV6-1	once	.	TRBJ2-7	TGTGCCAGCAGTGAAGATTGGTGGGTGCAGTACTTC	CASSEDWWVQYF
TRBV7-9	.	TRBD1	TRBJ1-2	TGTGCCACCACCGGGACAGGGGTCTATGGCTACACCTTC	CATTGTGVYGYTF
TRBV5-6	.	.	TRBJ2-2	TGTGCCAGCAGCGGGGACTCCTTCGGGGAGCTGTTTTTT	CASSGDSFGELFF
TRBV2	.	.	TRBJ2-7	TGTGCCAGCAGCGGGAAGAATTTCTCCTACGAGCAGTACTTC	CASSGKNFSYEQYF
TRBV6-7	.	.	TRBJ2-7	TGTGCCAGCGTTTACGAGCAGTACTTC	CASVYEQYF
TRBV2	.	TRBD2	TRBJ2-7	TGTGCCAGCAGAATAGCGGGGGCCTACGAGCAGTACTTC	CASRIAGAYEQYF
TRBV11-3	.	TRBD1	TRBJ1-1	TGTGCCAGCAGCTTACAGGGGGAAACTTTCTTT	CASSLQGETFF
TRBV6-1	once	.	TRBJ1-2	TGTGCCAGCACTACCAGGGCTGGGGAGCTCTATGGCTACACCTTC	CASTTRAGELYGYTF
TRBV9	once	.	TRBJ2-7	TGTGCCAGCAGCGTAGGTGGAGGCCCCTACGAGCAGTACTTC	CASSVGGGPYEQYF
TRBV27	once	TRBD1	TRBJ1-5	TGTGCCAGCAGTCTAGACAGGGTAGGAAATCAGCCCCAGCATTTT	CASSLDRVGNQPQHF
TRBV20-1	.	.	TRBJ2-1	TGCAGTGCTCTCCAGGGCTATGAGCAGTTCTTC	CSALQGYEQFF
TRBV18	.	.	TRBJ2-7	TGTGCCAGCTCACACGCGGGCAACTACGAGCAGTACTTC	CASSHAGNYEQYF
TRBV6-1	.	.	TRBJ2-7	TGTGCCAGCAGTGAAACCTTCGCAGGGAAAAACGAGCAGTACTTC	CASSETFAGKNEQYF
TRBV19	.	.	TRBJ1-6	TGTGCCAGTAGTATAGGGGGGCGGTGGTCACCCCTCCACTTT	CASSIGGRWSPLHF
TRBV6-1	.	TRBD1	TRBJ2-7	TGTGCCAGCAGTGATCTTCATTTTCGACAGGGGGCGGACGAGCAGTACTTC	CASSDLHFRQGADEQYF
TRBV14	.	.	TRBJ2-2	TGTGCCAGCAGCCCCGGATCCAGGGGTCCCGGGGAGCTGTTTTTT	CASSPGSRGPGELFF
TRBV5-6	.	.	TRBJ2-1	TGTGCCAGCAGCGGGGACAAGTTTTACTCCTACAATGAGCAGTTCTTC	CASSGDKFYSYNEQFF